A selection of T cell receptor beta chains follows, all from one sample in a study of blood T cell repertoires in COVID-19. The protocol was immunoSEQ multiplex PCR, while the TCRdb copy is restricted to in-frame clones and leaves out a portion. This sample has roughly 90,000 clones, with roughly nine tenths found just once. Sequencing used peripheral blood. These receptors were taken from a woman at least 80 years old with active COVID-19. CDR3s include the opening cysteine and the closing phenylalanine or tryptophan. Each record gives: J gene, V gene, CDR3 protein.

TRBJ2-3 TRBV20-1 CSASSGYTDTQYF
TRBJ2-7 TRBV10-3 CAISTGNAYEQYF
TRBJ1-3 TRBV10-3 CAINEGGPVRSGNTIYF
TRBJ2-7 TRBV21-1 CASSNNSPRNIYEQYF
TRBJ2-3 TRBV5-1 CASSSGTGGRGSGTTDTQYF
TRBJ1-5 TRBV21-1 CASSKDGQPNQPQHF
TRBJ2-2 TRBV3-1/TRBV3-2 CASSLLTGELFF
TRBJ2-1 TRBV24-1 CATSRRGAGRDNEQFF
TRBJ2-3 TRBV7-9 CASTRYSSTDTQYF
TRBJ1-5 TRBV14 CASSSGGPNQPQHF
TRBJ1-6 TRBV11-3 CASSRGQEGSPLHF
TRBJ1-2 TRBV7-2 CASSQNRDKFYGYTF
TRBJ2-5 TRBV7-9 CASSLANGQGETQYF
TRBJ2-4 TRBV29-1 CSVRGTSGNIKNIQYF
TRBJ2-3 TRBV18 CASSPRQGASDTQYF
TRBJ2-4 TRBV11-2 CASSLGGSFKNIQYF
TRBJ1-6 TRBV4-1 CASSDPLSSYNSPLHF
TRBJ2-2 TRBV15 CATSSQLAGGTGELFF
TRBJ2-7 TRBV9 CASSEQAAGSYEQYF
TRBJ1-4 TRBV2 CASSVGQHNEKLFF
TRBJ2-5 TRBV21-1 CASSTCTHSDLMRETQYF
TRBJ2-7 TRBV20-1 CSASSGNLHNYEQYF
TRBJ2-1 TRBV10-3 CAIGLAGPNEQFF
TRBJ2-4 TRBV19 CASSMGQGGNIQYF
TRBJ1-3 TRBV7-2 CASSSLSSGNTIYF
TRBJ2-7 TRBV6-2/TRBV6-3 CASSPDPPTGFYEQYF
TRBJ2-2 TRBV3-1/TRBV3-2 CASSQDPGAGTGELFF
TRBJ1-5 TRBV5-1 CASSSGTGEQPQHF
TRBJ2-1 TRBV15 CATSRGRELANEQFF
TRBJ2-7 TRBV11-3 CASSPGTFGEQYF
TRBJ2-1 TRBV7-2 CASSQLARNEQFF
TRBJ2-1 TRBV4-3 CASSQEVAGVTEQFF
TRBJ1-3 TRBV9 CASSVGDRGPSGNTIYF
TRBJ2-7 TRBV29-1 CSVEVPGQLLEQYF
TRBJ2-4 TRBV7-9 CASSSDRVSAKNIQYF
TRBJ2-7 TRBV30 CAWSSLAGSEQYF
TRBJ2-7 TRBV19 CASSNTGGTYEQYF
TRBJ2-7 TRBV7-3 CASSLGTSGAEQYF
TRBJ2-1 TRBV5-1 CASSWDTSNEQFF
TRBJ1-5 TRBV19 CASSIQGDNQPQHF
TRBJ2-7 TRBV10-3 CAIKEGLAAYEQYF
TRBJ1-2 TRBV12-3/TRBV12-4 CASTGVNYGYTF
TRBJ2-7 TRBV29-1 CSVVRQGHEQYF
TRBJ1-2 TRBV7-9 CASSTSQGGNGYTF
TRBJ2-3 TRBV20-1 CSASQGGDTDTQYF
TRBJ2-3 TRBV24-1 CATRTSGRADTQYF
TRBJ1-4 TRBV4-3 CASSQDRVQWGRATNEKLFF
TRBJ2-3 TRBV7-7 CASSFSKPCTDTQYF
TRBJ2-3 TRBV28 CASSLSILESEGDNTDTQYF
TRBJ2-3 TRBV9 CASSAQGDTQYF
TRBJ2-3 TRBV5-1 CASSLATPSTDTQYF
TRBJ2-7 TRBV5-6 CASSLNVGTPRIYEQYF
TRBJ1-1 TRBV11-1 CASSDRGAGNTEAFF
TRBJ1-6 TRBV2 CASSGGPYSPLHF
TRBJ2-5 TRBV3-1/TRBV3-2 CASSPPMTWGLPETQYF
TRBJ1-1 TRBV7-9 CASSLDRENAEAFF
TRBJ1-2 TRBV28 CASSLGGGGTNYGYTF
TRBJ2-3 TRBV15 CATSRERVGTDTQYF
TRBJ2-7 TRBV19 CASSSGSGSLSEQYF